This is a list of T cell receptor beta chains from one sample in a study of PD-1 blockade in classical Hodgkin lymphoma. Only in-frame clones appear in the TCRdb table, and some are missing; sequencing was by immunoSEQ multiplex PCR. This repertoire shows about 41,000 clones, over 70% found once; its top ten account for 20% to 25%. The material sequenced was peripheral blood mononuclear cells (PBMCs), taken at baseline. These receptors were obtained from a human donor with classical Hodgkin lymphoma. Both conserved end residues are part of each CDR3. A D gene is named only where the DNA matches it firmly. Not all rows give a size; the values are once, few, many and, for expanded clones, a class.

abundance	v_gene	d_gene	j_gene	CDR3nt	CDR3aa
once	TRBV15	TRBD2	TRBJ2-1	TGTGCCACCAGACCTGGACTAGCGGGATACAATGAGCAGTTCTTC	CATRPGLAGYNEQFF
.	TRBV27	TRBD2	TRBJ2-3	TGTGCCAGCAGTTCTCATCCGGGAGGACTCACAGATACGCAGTATTTT	CASSSHPGGLTDTQYF
.	TRBV5-1	TRBD1	TRBJ1-1	TGCGCCAGCAGCTCCCCGACAGGGGAATTTGTAGTCACTGAAGCTTTCTTT	CASSSPTGEFVVTEAFF
once	TRBV4-2	.	TRBJ2-2	TGTGCCAGCAGCCAAGGTGGGGCGGCTATGAACACCGGGGAGCTGTTTTTT	CASSQGGAAMNTGELFF
.	TRBV6-5	TRBD1	TRBJ1-1	TGTGCCAGCAGGACAGGGCCGAACACTGAAGCTTTCTTT	CASRTGPNTEAFF
.	TRBV7-8	.	TRBJ1-5	TGTGCCAGCAGCACCCCGCAACAGGGATCGAGCAATCAGCCCCAGCATTTT	CASSTPQQGSSNQPQHF
.	TRBV6-5	TRBD1	TRBJ1-3	TGTGCCAGCAGTTTCGACAGGGCGGGAAACACCATATATTTT	CASSFDRAGNTIYF
once	TRBV11-2	.	TRBJ1-4	TGTGCCAGCAGCTTAGTGGGGGGAGGACCTTCACTGTTTTTT	CASSLVGGGPSLFF
.	TRBV10-3	.	TRBJ1-5	TGTGCCATCAGTGAGTCGGGTCAGCCCCAGCATTTT	CAISESGQPQHF
.	TRBV11-2	.	TRBJ2-5	TGTGCCAGCAGCTTAGGTGCGGGTGGGGAGACCCAGTACTTC	CASSLGAGGETQYF
.	TRBV9	TRBD2	TRBJ2-3	TGTGCCAGCAGCACACGGACTAGCGGGGATGGGGTAGATACGCAGTATTTT	CASSTRTSGDGVDTQYF
.	TRBV7-9	.	TRBJ2-1	TGTGCCAGCAGCCCAACGCCCGCCCAGGGTATAGGGTTCTTC	CASSPTPAQGIGFF
.	TRBV6-6	.	TRBJ1-1	TGTGCCAGCAGTCCCCTTGCGACATCTAACACTGAAGCTTTCTTT	CASSPLATSNTEAFF
few	TRBV4-1	.	TRBJ1-2	TGCGCCAGCAGCCAAGATGACGGTAACTATGGCTACACCTTC	CASSQDDGNYGYTF
.	TRBV28	TRBD1	TRBJ1-2	TGTGCCAGCAGTTTGGGGACAGGGACCTATGGCTACACCTTC	CASSLGTGTYGYTF
.	TRBV6-1	TRBD1	TRBJ2-7	TGTGCCAGCAGTGATTGGACAGGCGTATCTTACGAGCAGTACTTC	CASSDWTGVSYEQYF
.	TRBV6-5	.	TRBJ2-7	TGTGCCAGCAGTTCCGTTAACTACGAGCAGTACTTC	CASSSVNYEQYF
.	TRBV27	TRBD2	TRBJ2-1	TGTGCCAGCAGTCCCCGGACTAGCGGGACCTACAATGAGCAGTTCTTC	CASSPRTSGTYNEQFF
.	TRBV6-5	.	TRBJ1-2	TGTGCCAGCATGGGCAGCTCCTTCTCCTATGGCTACACCTTC	CASMGSSFSYGYTF
.	TRBV6-5	.	TRBJ2-5	TGTGCCAGCTTAAACCCGCAGCGGACCCAGTACTTC	CASLNPQRTQYF
.	TRBV29-1	TRBD1	TRBJ1-2	TGCAGCGTAGACGGACAGGGGAATGGCTACACCTTC	CSVDGQGNGYTF
.	TRBV19	.	TRBJ2-3	TGTGCCAGTACTGAGAGGCCTAGCGAAAGAGATACGCAGTATTTT	CASTERPSERDTQYF
.	TRBV19	.	TRBJ1-5	TGTGCCAGTACAGGGTACGGCAGCAATCAGCCCCAGCATTTT	CASTGYGSNQPQHF
.	TRBV6-5	TRBD2	TRBJ2-7	TGTGCCAGCACCCTAACTAGCGGGAGCTCCTACGAGCAGTACTTC	CASTLTSGSSYEQYF
few	TRBV19	.	TRBJ1-1	TGTGCCAGTAGTAACGGCAGGAACACTGAAGCTTTCTTT	CASSNGRNTEAFF
.	TRBV27	TRBD2	TRBJ2-1	TGTGCCAGCAGAAACCCCGATTGGGAGGGTAGCTCCTACAATGAGCAGTTCTTC	CASRNPDWEGSSYNEQFF
.	TRBV5-4	.	TRBJ2-2	TGTGCCAGCAGCTTGGGCTGGGACACCGGGGAGCTGTTTTTT	CASSLGWDTGELFF
.	TRBV7-3	.	TRBJ2-7	TGTGCCAGCAGCTTAAAGGGTTCTTCCTACGAGCAGTACTTC	CASSLKGSSYEQYF
.	TRBV7-2	TRBD2	TRBJ2-1	TGTGCCAGCAGCCAAAACATAGCGGGAGGGCAAGATGAGCAGTTCTTC	CASSQNIAGGQDEQFF
.	TRBV25-1	TRBD2	TRBJ2-5	TGTGCCAGCCGACTAGCGGGAGCTGGAGAGACCCAGTACTTC	CASRLAGAGETQYF
.	TRBV6-5	.	TRBJ1-1	TGTGCCAGCAGACCTGGACCGCGTATCCAGGCTTTCTTT	CASRPGPRIQAFF